This entry is about one T cell receptor (beta chain). This entry belongs to a study of shared clonotypes between healthy human individuals. This CDR3 comprises 16 residues. The trim removed 5 bases at V and 0 bases at J, leaving 4 bases unmatched. The method was immunoSEQ multiplex PCR; TCRdb's version includes in-frame clones alone and lacks a portion of them. Found here are around 980,000 clones, approximately 80% of them singletons; the top ten hold roughly 0.57%. Sequenced input: memory CD4+ T cells from PBMCs. Subset meaning: CD45RA-negative fraction. This rearrangement joins TRBV6-7 to TRBJ2-2, with 9 bases lining up with TRBD2. TRBV6-7 is placed among ORFs of uncertain function. The clonotype comes from a man aged 18 to 30 in good health. Some clones in this sample may be carry-over from other donors' samples. The CDR3 loop is CASSATSGSNTGELFF. In nucleotides, the CDR3 is TGTGCCAGCAGTGCGACTAGCGGTTCGAACACCGGGGAGCTGTTTTTT.